This T cell receptor (beta chain) was identified in a study of CD8 T cells in Susac syndrome (dated 2019 in TCRdb). Concerning the study at large: The study used repertoire sequencing to test whether antigen drove CD8+ T cell activation and differentiation in Susac syndrome. Study-level results and caveats: The TCR sequencing and HLA analysis was acknowledged to have included a relatively small number of individuals.

Comment on this clonotype: Its binding antigen is unknown. Base qualities are not provided; no much larger clone lies one nucleotide away.

CDR1 SGHTA and CDR2 FQGNSA were looked up in the germline V gene. V and J lose 4 bases and 6 bases, and a span of 12 bases separates them. Including the terminal cysteine and phenylalanine, the CDR3 comprises 13 residues. The read is trimmed to its CDR3 DNA, 39 bases read in frame from base 1. RNA was extracted using the RNeasy kit, and roughly 0.5 to 1 microgram was reverse transcribed with random hexamers. TCR beta CDR3 regions were amplified with the immunoSEQ multiplex PCR assay covering 54 Vbeta and 13 Jbeta segments. PCR amplification bias was corrected using a synthetic template baseline for primer optimization and computational correction. On the study's bioinformatics: Reads were assigned to V, D and J genes according to IMGT and analyzed in immunoSEQ Analyzer, with only productive sequences retained. To calculate clonality, Shannon entropy was normalized by log2 of the number of productive unique sequences and then subtracted from one. Public and private clones were assessed among the 100 most prevalent clones of each patient and control. Susac-specific clones were defined as absent from healthy and MS cohorts, about 1,000 published viral clones and other ImmuneACCESS disease sequences. TCRdb trimmed the raw reads at Q25, called clones with MiXCR and kept productive beta chains. CDR3 protein sequences are deduplicated, and each keeps its most common genes and DNA. TCRdb, not the original authors, processed these V and J calls. The sample table records roughly 150,000 distinct CDR3 sequences; 85% to 95% of these occur just once. The ten most abundant clones make up over 0.11% of the sample.

Peripheral blood CD8+ and CD4+ T cells from healthy donors, Susac syndrome patients and multiple sclerosis patients were profiled using high-throughput TCR beta sequencing. The healthy donors served as controls matched for age and sex. CD8+ TEMRA cells were enriched by FACS, while bulk CD8+ and CD4+ T cells were purified by magnetic negative isolation. Blood was drawn into EDTA tubes, processed within 24 hours, and PBMCs were isolated by density gradient centrifugation. PBMCs destined for TCR sequencing were cryopreserved in liquid nitrogen and later thawed in a 37 °C water bath. The sorted or isolated CD4+, CD8+ and CD8+ TEMRA cells reached a purity of at least 90%.

This clonotype was sampled from a human donor in good health. The sequence links TRBV7-2 to TRBJ1-2, with an unclear D gene assignment. Sequenced sample: CD4+ T cells from PBMCs. The CDR3 is CASSSARSNGYTF. The DNA is as follows: TGTGCCAGCAGCTCCGCTAGGTCCAATGGCTACACCTTC.